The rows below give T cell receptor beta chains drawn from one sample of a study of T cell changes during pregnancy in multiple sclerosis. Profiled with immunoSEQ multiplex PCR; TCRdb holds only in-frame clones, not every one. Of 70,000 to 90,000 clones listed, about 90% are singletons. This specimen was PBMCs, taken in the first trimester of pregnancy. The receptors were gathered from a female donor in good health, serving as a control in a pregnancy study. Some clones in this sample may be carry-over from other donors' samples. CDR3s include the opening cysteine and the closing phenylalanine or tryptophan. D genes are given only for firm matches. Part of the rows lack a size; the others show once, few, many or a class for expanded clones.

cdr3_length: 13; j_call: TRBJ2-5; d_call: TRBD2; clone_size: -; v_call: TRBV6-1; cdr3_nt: TGTGCCAGCAGGACTAGCGGGGCCAAGACCCAGTACTTC; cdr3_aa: CASRTSGAKTQYF
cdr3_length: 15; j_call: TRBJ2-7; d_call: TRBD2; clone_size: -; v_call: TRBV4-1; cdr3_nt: TGCGCCAGCAGCCAAGAACTAGCGGGGTCCTACGAGCAGTACTTC; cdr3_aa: CASSQELAGSYEQYF
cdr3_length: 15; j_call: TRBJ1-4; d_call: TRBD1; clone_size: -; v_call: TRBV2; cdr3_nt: TGTGCCAGCATTAACAGGGGTTCAACTAATGAAAAACTGTTTTTT; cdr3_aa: CASINRGSTNEKLFF
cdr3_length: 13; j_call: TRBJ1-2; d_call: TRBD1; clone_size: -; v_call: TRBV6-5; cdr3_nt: TGTGCCAGCTTCCCGGACAGGAGGTATGGCTACACCTTC; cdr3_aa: CASFPDRRYGYTF
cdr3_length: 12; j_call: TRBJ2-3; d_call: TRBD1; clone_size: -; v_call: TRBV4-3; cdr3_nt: TGCGCCAGCAGCCCGACAGGGGATACGCAGTATTTT; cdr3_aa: CASSPTGDTQYF
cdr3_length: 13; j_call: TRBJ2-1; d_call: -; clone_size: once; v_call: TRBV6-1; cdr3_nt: TGTGCCAGCAGTTCGCTAGACCTCAATGAGCAGTTCTTC; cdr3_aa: CASSSLDLNEQFF
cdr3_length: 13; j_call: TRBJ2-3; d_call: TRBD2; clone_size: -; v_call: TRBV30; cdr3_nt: TGTGCCGGGGAAGCGGGGTTGACAGATACGCAGTATTTT; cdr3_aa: CAGEAGLTDTQYF
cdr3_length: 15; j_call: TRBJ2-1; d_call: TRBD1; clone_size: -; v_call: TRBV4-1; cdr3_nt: TGCGCCAGCAGCCAAGAGACAGGGCCCGGCAATGAGCAGTTCTTC; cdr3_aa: CASSQETGPGNEQFF
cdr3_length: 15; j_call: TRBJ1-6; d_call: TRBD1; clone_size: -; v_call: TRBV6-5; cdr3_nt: TGTGCCAGCAGTTACGAGGGACAGGGTATTTCACCCCTCCACTTT; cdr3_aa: CASSYEGQGISPLHF
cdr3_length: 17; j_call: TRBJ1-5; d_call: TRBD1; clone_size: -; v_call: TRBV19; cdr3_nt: TGTGCCAGTAGTGTAACAGGGGGCGGGGATAGCAATCAGCCCCAGCATTTT; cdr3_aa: CASSVTGGGDSNQPQHF
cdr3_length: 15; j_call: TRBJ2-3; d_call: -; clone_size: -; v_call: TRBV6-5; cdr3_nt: TGTGCCAGCAGGGAGCGGGTGGGGCTCTCAGATACGCAGTATTTT; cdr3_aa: CASRERVGLSDTQYF
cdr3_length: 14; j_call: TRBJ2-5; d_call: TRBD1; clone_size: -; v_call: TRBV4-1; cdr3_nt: TGCGCCAGCAGCCTTGAGGGGGCAGGGGAGACCCAGTACTTC; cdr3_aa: CASSLEGAGETQYF
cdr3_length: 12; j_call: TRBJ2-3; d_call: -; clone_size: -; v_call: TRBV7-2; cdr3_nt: TGTGCCAGCAGCTCGAGCGGAGATACGCAGTATTTT; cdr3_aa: CASSSSGDTQYF
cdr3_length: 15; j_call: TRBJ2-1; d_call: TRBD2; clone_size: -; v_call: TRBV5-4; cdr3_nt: TGTGCCAGCAGCTTGGCACTAGCGGGGTACTATGAGCAGTTCTTC; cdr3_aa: CASSLALAGYYEQFF
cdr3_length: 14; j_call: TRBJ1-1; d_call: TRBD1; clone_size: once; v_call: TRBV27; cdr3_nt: TGTGCCAGCAGTCCTGGACAGGGGTCTACTGAAGCTTTCTTT; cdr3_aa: CASSPGQGSTEAFF
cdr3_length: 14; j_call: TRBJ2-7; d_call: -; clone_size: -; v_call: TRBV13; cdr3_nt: TGTGCCAGCAGCTCCAACCCCGGGAACTACGAGCAGTACTTC; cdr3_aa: CASSSNPGNYEQYF
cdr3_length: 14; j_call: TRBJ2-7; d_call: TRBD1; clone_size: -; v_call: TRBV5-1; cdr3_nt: TGCGCCAGCAGCTGGGGGCAGGGGGCGGAGGAGCAGTACTTC; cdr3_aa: CASSWGQGAEEQYF
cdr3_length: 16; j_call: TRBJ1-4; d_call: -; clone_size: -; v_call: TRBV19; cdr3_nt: TGTGCCAGTAGTATTACACGGGAAACGTCGGGCGAAAAACTGTTTTTT; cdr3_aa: CASSITRETSGEKLFF
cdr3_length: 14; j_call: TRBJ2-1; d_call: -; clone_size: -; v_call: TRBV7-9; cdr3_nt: TGTGCCAGCAGCTTAGCCCACTACGGTAGTGAGCAGTTCTTC; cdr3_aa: CASSLAHYGSEQFF
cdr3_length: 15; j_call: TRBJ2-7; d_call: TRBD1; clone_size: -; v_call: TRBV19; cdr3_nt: TGTGCCAGTAGCTCCCGGGACAGGGACTCCTACGAGCAGTACTTC; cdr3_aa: CASSSRDRDSYEQYF
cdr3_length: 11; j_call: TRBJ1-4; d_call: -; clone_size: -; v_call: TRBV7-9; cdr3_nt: TGTGCCAGCAGCCCCGGTGAAAAACTGTTTTTT; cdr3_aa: CASSPGEKLFF
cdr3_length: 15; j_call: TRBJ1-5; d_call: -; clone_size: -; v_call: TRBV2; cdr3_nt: TGTGCCAGCAGTGAAGCGCGGGGGAGGAAACAGCCCCAGCATTTT; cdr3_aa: CASSEARGRKQPQHF
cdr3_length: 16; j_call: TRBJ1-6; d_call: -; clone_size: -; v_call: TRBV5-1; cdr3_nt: TGCGCCAGCGCAGCTGGACAGAGCTCCTATAATTCACCCCTCCACTTT; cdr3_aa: CASAAGQSSYNSPLHF
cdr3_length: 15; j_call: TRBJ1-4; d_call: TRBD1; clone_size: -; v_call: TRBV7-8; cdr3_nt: TGTGCCAGCAGCTCCATGGGACAGTTTAATGAAAAACTGTTTTTT; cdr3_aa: CASSSMGQFNEKLFF
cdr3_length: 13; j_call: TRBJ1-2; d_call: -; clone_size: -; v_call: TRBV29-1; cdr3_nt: TGCAGCGCTGAGGAGGTTGGGGGGGGTGGCTACACCTTC; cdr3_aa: CSAEEVGGGGYTF
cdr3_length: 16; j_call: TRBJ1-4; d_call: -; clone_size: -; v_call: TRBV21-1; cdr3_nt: TGTGCCAGCAGCTCCCTCCCGCGACAGTATAATGAAAAACTGTTTTTT; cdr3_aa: CASSSLPRQYNEKLFF
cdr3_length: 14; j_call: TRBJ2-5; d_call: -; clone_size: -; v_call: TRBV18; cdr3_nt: TGTGCCAGCTCACCCGACAGGATCCAAGAGACCCAGTACTTC; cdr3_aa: CASSPDRIQETQYF